This TCR beta chain originates from a study of T cell repertoires in cytomegalovirus infection. Whole-study context: Used in the study were CMV epitopes, some recently identified and HLA-C-restricted, others well-studied and HLA-B-restricted.

TCRdb redid the calling of the reads with MiXCR, one entry per CDR3 protein. Among under 850,000 distinct CDR3 sequences listed, roughly a third were seen once. Study-wide results and limits: HLA-C-restricted, CMV-specific TCR beta clonotypes were dominant ex vivo.

This clonotype was found a few times. Its specificity is unknown. Germline V CDR1 and CDR2: SEHNR, FQNEAQ (reference sequence). The CDR3 totals 15 residues. Trimming shortened V by 3 bases and J by 0 bases, and 8 bases separated the two germline ends. The rearrangement links TRBV7-9 to TRBJ1-4; no clear D gene. The input for sequencing was cultured PBMCs, taken from culture after CMV antigen stimulation. The TCR sequence derives from a human donor in good health (CMV status not recorded). Some clones in this sample may be carry-over from other donors' samples. The CDR3 region is CASSFAATTNEKLFF. CDR3 nucleotide sequence: TGTGCCAGCAGCTTCGCGGCCACAACTAATGAAAAACTGTTTTTT.